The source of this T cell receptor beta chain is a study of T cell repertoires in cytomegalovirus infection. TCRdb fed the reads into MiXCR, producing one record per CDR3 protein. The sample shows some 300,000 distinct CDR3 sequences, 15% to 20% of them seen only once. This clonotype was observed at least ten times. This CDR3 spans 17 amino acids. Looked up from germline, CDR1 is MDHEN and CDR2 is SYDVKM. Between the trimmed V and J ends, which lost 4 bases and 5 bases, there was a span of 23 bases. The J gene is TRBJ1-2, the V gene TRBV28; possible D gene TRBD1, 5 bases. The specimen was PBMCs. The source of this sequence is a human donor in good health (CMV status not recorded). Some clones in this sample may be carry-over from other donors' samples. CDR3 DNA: TGTGCCAGCAGTTCCCCCGCCACAGGCCTTCTTCGTTATGGCTACACCTTC. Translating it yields CASSSPATGLLRYGYTF.